The rows below give T cell receptor beta chains drawn from one sample of a study of cytomegalovirus exposure and HLA in healthy donors. Sequencing was performed with immunoSEQ multiplex PCR; in TCRdb, only in-frame clones are kept and a portion is missing. The sample carries about 130,000 clones, 85% to 95% recorded once. The material sequenced was PBMCs. The receptors come from a woman between 18 and 29 years old in good health and CMV-seronegative. Both conserved end residues are part of each CDR3. A D gene is named only where the DNA matches it firmly. Expanded clones get a size class; other rows say once, few or many, or leave the size out.

v_gene	abundance	j_gene	d_gene	len	CDR3aa	CDR3nt
TRBV27	.	TRBJ2-3	.	16	CASSIVRDSRADTQYF	TGTGCCAGCAGTATTGTACGGGACTCGAGAGCGGATACGCAGTATTTT
TRBV28	.	TRBJ2-5	.	13	CASSSGVVETQYF	TGTGCCAGCAGCTCGGGGGTGGTGGAGACCCAGTACTTC
TRBV6-5	.	TRBJ2-7	.	15	CASSYSGRGPYEQYF	TGTGCCAGCAGTTACTCCGGCAGGGGACCTTACGAGCAGTACTTC
TRBV4-1	.	TRBJ1-1	.	14	CASSQLVVSAEAFF	TGCGCCAGCAGCCAATTGGTTGTGTCAGCTGAAGCTTTCTTT
TRBV7-9	.	TRBJ1-2	.	13	CASSPLWDNGYTF	TGTGCCAGCAGCCCTCTGTGGGACAATGGCTACACCTTC
TRBV19	.	TRBJ2-1	.	11	CASSISHEQFF	TGTGCCAGTAGCATTAGCCATGAGCAGTTCTTC
TRBV7-9	few	TRBJ2-2	.	14	CASSLYGDTGELFF	TGTGCCAGCAGCTTATACGGGGATACCGGGGAGCTGTTTTTT
TRBV4-2	.	TRBJ1-1	TRBD1	15	CASSVEGTGTTEAFF	TGTGCCAGCAGCGTCGAGGGGACAGGGACCACTGAAGCTTTCTTT
TRBV11-2	.	TRBJ2-5	TRBD2	19	CASSIWTIEAGARAETQYF	TGTGCCAGCAGCATTTGGACGATAGAAGCGGGAGCTAGGGCGGAGACCCAGTACTTC
TRBV29-1	.	TRBJ1-2	TRBD1	13	CSVPDREAYGYTF	TGCAGCGTGCCGGACAGGGAGGCCTATGGCTACACCTTC
TRBV20-1	.	TRBJ2-1	.	11	CSAPRINEQFF	TGCAGTGCTCCTCGTATCAATGAGCAGTTCTTC
TRBV15	.	TRBJ1-5	TRBD1	16	CATSILSGQGHQPQHF	TGTGCCACCAGCATTCTTTCCGGACAGGGTCATCAGCCCCAGCATTTT
TRBV7-9	.	TRBJ2-1	TRBD2	15	CASSLGLAGVDEQFF	TGTGCCAGCAGCTTAGGACTAGCGGGTGTAGATGAGCAGTTCTTC
TRBV27	once	TRBJ2-3	TRBD1	18	CASSFLRGRDRGTDTQYF	TGTGCCAGCAGTTTTTTAAGGGGCCGGGACAGGGGCACAGATACGCAGTATTTT
TRBV2	.	TRBJ1-5	TRBD1	14	CASRGQTTNQPQHF	TGTGCCAGTAGGGGACAGACCACTAATCAGCCCCAGCATTTT
TRBV14	.	TRBJ2-5	.	13	CASSQDYWETQYF	TGTGCCAGCAGCCAAGATTACTGGGAGACCCAGTACTTC
TRBV2	.	TRBJ2-2	TRBD2	14	CASSVNSGGGELFF	TGTGCCAGCAGTGTTAATAGCGGGGGCGGGGAGCTGTTTTTT
TRBV14	.	TRBJ2-1	TRBD2	16	CASSQMGLAGVNEQFF	TGTGCCAGCAGTCAAATGGGACTAGCGGGGGTAAATGAGCAGTTCTTC
TRBV10-3	.	TRBJ2-7	TRBD2	11	CALSGGYEQYF	TGTGCCCTCTCGGGGGGCTACGAGCAGTACTTC
TRBV5-1	.	TRBJ1-4	TRBD1	15	CASSKETGPSEKLFF	TGCGCCAGCAGCAAGGAGACAGGGCCCAGTGAAAAACTGTTTTTT